The clone carrying this T cell receptor beta chain occurred once. The data were obtained in a study of blood T cell repertoires in COVID-19. Turning to the study itself: Donors in the United States, Italy and Spain gave samples during acute or convalescent COVID-19. Nucleic acid was either cDNA or gDNA, and it came from T cells, B-cell-depleted T cells, or PBMCs.

Per the original methods: By means of reference gene primer amplification, nucleated cell counts were estimated. Produced via immunoSEQ multiplex PCR; TCRdb's table is partial and in-frame only. The DNA was the basis for D and trimming; V, J and clone size are from that table. The sample carries about 270,000 clones, around 82% recorded once. There are 15 residues in the CDR3. Germline CDR1 is MGHRA and CDR2 is YSYEKL. Trimming removed 1 base from V and 1 base from J, with 9 bases in between. The sample was peripheral blood. This rearrangement joins TRBV4-1 to TRBJ2-3; TRBD2 is a possible D gene (6 bases). The clonotype comes from a woman aged 18-30 years with acute or convalescent COVID-19. For the CDR3, the DNA is TGCGCCAGCAGCCAAGGGACTACGGGCACAGATACGCAGTATTTT. Protein: CASSQGTTGTDTQYF.